These 23 T cell receptor beta chains came from one sample sequenced in a study of OX40 agonist ivuxolimab in advanced cancers. Some clones are missing from TCRdb's copy, which holds only in-frame ones; the method was immunoSEQ multiplex PCR. The sample includes some 64,000 clones, about 89% of them seen just once. The sample consisted of CD4+ or CD8+ T cells sorted from blood, taken in a trial of the OX40 agonist ivuxolimab. The receptors were gathered from an adult with an advanced solid tumor such as melanoma, head and neck, liver or kidney cancer.

The chain uses TRBV6-6 and TRBJ2-1, with a tentative D call TRBD1 (6 bases). Trimming removed 8 bases from V and 5 bases from J, with 19 bases in between. Germline CDR1 is MNHNY and CDR2 is SVGAGI (reference sequence). The CDR3 has 15 residues. The chain's CDR3 is CASRNFAGADNEQFF. The CDR3, as DNA: TGTGCCAGCCGCAACTTTGCAGGGGCGGACAATGAGCAGTTCTTC.

This chain links TRBV6-5 with TRBJ2-1, with 9 positions matching TRBD2. Germline CDR1 MNHEY, CDR2 SVGAGI. Losses at the gene ends were 6 bases for V and 7 bases for J; bases not matched to a gene: 10. This CDR3 region has 15 residues. This chain's CDR3 is CASRTSLAGFNEQFF. The DNA for the CDR3 is TGTGCCAGCAGAACCTCCCTAGCGGGATTTAATGAGCAGTTCTTC.

V and J are TRBV2 and TRBJ1-3, with TRBD1 identical over 7 bases. The CDR3 has 13 residues. Per germline, CDR1 SNHLY and CDR2 FYNNEI. After removal of 9 bases from V and 2 bases from J, the junction contained 4 bases not matched to a gene. The CDR3, as DNA: TGTGCCAGTACAGGGGAAACTGGAAACACCATATATTTT. Residues: CASTGETGNTIYF.

The V gene is TRBV5-1, the J gene TRBJ2-3; either TRBD1 or TRBD2 may supply D (5 bases each). Germline CDR1 reads SGHRS; CDR2 reads YFSETQ. The germline V and J ends were trimmed by 1 base and 2 bases, with 8 bases remaining between them. The CDR3 is 14 amino acids. CDR3 DNA sequence: TGCGCCAGCAGCTTGAGGGACCTCACAGATACGCAGTATTTT. As protein: CASSLRDLTDTQYF.

This clone is a singleton in its sample. V and J are TRBV5-4 and TRBJ2-7; D remains unclear. CDR1 is SGHNT and CDR2 is YYREEE in the germline V gene (reference sequence). Trimming stripped 0 bases from V and 0 bases from J, with 4 bases between. The CDR3 totals 13 residues. CDR3: CASSLESSYEQYF. For the CDR3, the DNA is TGTGCCAGCAGCTTGGAAAGCTCCTACGAGCAGTACTTC. Full variable domain (outside the CDR3, taken from reference TRBV5-4 and TRBJ2-7): ETGVTQSPTHLIKTRGQQVTLRCSSQSGHNTVSWYQQALGQGPQFIFQYYREEENGRGNFPPRFSGLQFPNYSSELNVNALELDDSALYLCASSLESSYEQYFGPGTRLTVT.

V usage is TRBV5-8 and J usage is TRBJ2-2; possibly TRBD2 for D (6 bases). This CDR3 comprises 15 residues. V was pared by 1 base and J by 1 base, with 8 bases between. Per the germline V gene, CDR1 is SGHTS and CDR2 is YDEGEE. The CDR3 is CASSLLRGNTGELFF. The CDR3 coding sequence is TGTGCCAGCAGCTTGTTGCGGGGGAACACCGGGGAGCTGTTTTTT.

The rearrangement links TRBV5-1 to TRBJ2-3, with 11 nucleotides matching TRBD1. Germline values: CDR1 SGHRS, CDR2 YFSETQ. The CDR3 contains 15 residues. V gave up 4 bases and J gave up 4 bases; unmatched junction bases: 5. As DNA, the CDR3 is TGCGCCAGCAGCACCGGGACAGGGGGGGCAGATACGCAGTATTTT. Its translation: CASSTGTGGADTQYF.

J is TRBJ1-5 and V is TRBV5-1; D possibly corresponds to TRBD1 (6 bases). The CDR3 is 12 residues long. Germline V gives CDR1 SGHRS, CDR2 YFSETQ. Trimming cost V 6 bases and J 6 bases, with 10 bases left between them. The chain's CDR3 is CASIIRGQPQHF. The CDR3 DNA reads as TGCGCCAGCATAATCAGGGGTCAGCCCCAGCATTTT.

The rearrangement links TRBV14 to TRBJ2-7; TRBD1 aligns across 7 bases. The trim removed 1 base at V and 5 bases at J, leaving 8 bases unmatched. Germline lookup yields CDR1 SGHDN and CDR2 FVKESK. This CDR3 contains 15 residues. The CDR3 DNA is TGTGCCAGCAGCCAAGGAGGGGGCGCGGATGACGAGCAGTACTTC. Amino acid sequence: CASSQGGGADDEQYF.

V and J are TRBV11-3 and TRBJ2-1, with 10 bases that match TRBD2. The germline gives CDR1 SGHNT, CDR2 YENEEA. V gave up 5 bases and J gave up 7 bases; unmatched junction bases: 14. The CDR3 length is 17 residues. CDR3 protein: CASSQGLLAGEKNEQFF. The CDR3 coding sequence is TGTGCCAGCAGCCAAGGGCTCCTAGCGGGAGAGAAAAATGAGCAGTTCTTC. Variable domain in full (rest from reference TRBV11-3 and TRBJ2-1): EAGVVQSPRYKIIEKKQPVAFWCNPISGHNTLYWYLQNLGQGPELLIRYENEEAVDDSQLPKDRFSAERLKGVDSTLKIQPAELGDSAVYLCASSQGLLAGEKNEQFFGPGTRLTVL.

The V and J genes are TRBV2 and TRBJ1-5; perhaps TRBD1 as D (5 bases). The germline gives CDR1 SNHLY, CDR2 FYNNEI. The CDR3 covers 15 residues. The V end lost 7 bases, the J end lost 4 bases, and 17 bases lay between the germline ends. CDR3 sequence reads: CASTMRSGGNQPQHF. CDR3 nucleotide sequence: TGTGCCAGCACAATGAGGTCTGGGGGGAATCAGCCCCAGCATTTT.

V usage is TRBV7-9 and J usage is TRBJ1-5, with D hard to call. From germline, CDR1 is SEHNR and CDR2 FQNEAQ (reference sequence). Trimming took off 1 base at V and 2 bases at J, with 9 bases between the two ends. CDR3 length equals 15 residues. CDR3 nucleotide sequence: TGTGCCAGCAGCTTAGACGGGATTGGCAATCAGCCCCAGCATTTT. It is translated as CASSLDGIGNQPQHF.

The chain couples TRBV2 to TRBJ2-1, with 8 positions matching TRBD2. The junction had 5 bases not matched to a gene; V was cut back by 2 bases and J by 5 bases. The CDR3 has 15 amino acids. Germline CDR1 reads SNHLY; CDR2 reads FYNNEI. CDR3 loop: CASSEYSGNNNEQFF. DNA of the CDR3: TGTGCCAGCAGTGAATATAGCGGGAACAACAATGAGCAGTTCTTC.

The V gene is TRBV29-1, the J gene TRBJ1-1; D is unclear. The V end lost 2 bases, the J end lost 1 base, and 11 bases lay between the germline ends. The germline V gene has CDR1 SQVTM and CDR2 ANQGSEA. The CDR3 consists of 14 residues. The CDR3 region has the DNA TGCAGCGTTGAATTGACCCTCCAGAACACTGAAGCTTTCTTT. It encodes CSVELTLQNTEAFF.

The chain joins TRBV5-1 to TRBJ2-3; no firm D call. V was pared by 0 bases and J by 9 bases, with 5 bases between. The V gene's germline CDR1 is SGHRS and CDR2 YFSETQ. The CDR3 loop spans 11 amino acids. For the CDR3, the DNA is TGCGCCAGCAGCTTGGAAGGGACGCAGTATTTT. It is translated as CASSLEGTQYF.

The gene calls are TRBV5-8 and TRBJ2-7; 7 positions agree with TRBD1. CDR1 and CDR2 (germline): SGHTS, YDEGEE. V shed 2 bases and J 2 bases; nucleotides not matched to a gene: 7. This CDR3 spans 15 amino acids. The CDR3 nucleotides read TGTGCCAGCAGCTTATCCCCGGGACAGACCTACGAGCAGTACTTC. Translation gives CASSLSPGQTYEQYF. The full variable domain, in which reference TRBV5-8 and TRBJ2-7 provide the parts outside the CDR3, is EAGVTQSPTHLIKTRGQQATLRCSPISGHTSVYWYQQALGLGLQFLLWYDEGEERNRGNFPPRFSGRQFPNYSSELNVNALELEDSALYLCASSLSPGQTYEQYFGPGTRLTVT.

The V call is TRBV7-9, the J call TRBJ1-5, with a weak D call TRBD1 (6 bases). The CDR3 is 14 residues long. V lost 4 bases and J lost 3, with 10 bases in between. Germline V gene lookup returns CDR1 SEHNR and CDR2 FQNEAQ (reference sequence). CDR3 in amino acids: CASSSTGYNQPQHF. The CDR3 DNA is TGTGCCAGCAGCTCGACAGGCTACAATCAGCCCCAGCATTTT. Together with reference TRBV7-9 and TRBJ1-5, the CDR3 gives the full variable domain: DTGVSQNPRHKITKRGQNVTFRCDPISEHNRLYWYRQTLGQGPEFLTYFQNEAQLEKSRLLSDRFSAERPKGSFSTLEIQRTEQGDSAMYLCASSSTGYNQPQHFGDGTRLSIL.

V is TRBV9 and J is TRBJ2-3, with D perhaps matching TRBD2 (5 bases). The germline V gene has CDR1 SGDLS and CDR2 YYNGEE. The V end was cut by 2 bases, the J end by 1 base, with 11 bases between. This CDR3 has 15 amino acids. For the CDR3, the DNA is TGTGCCAGCAGCGTCGCTAGCTTGGGCACAGATACGCAGTATTTT. This translates into CASSVASLGTDTQYF. Filled out from reference TRBV9 and TRBJ2-3, the complete variable domain reads DSGVTQTPKHLITATGQRVTLRCSPRSGDLSVYWYQQSLDQGLQFLIQYYNGEERAKGNILERFSAQQFPDLHSELNLSSLELGDSALYFCASSVASLGTDTQYFGPGTRLTVL.

The chain has TRBV28 and TRBJ1-2; 7 bases map to TRBD1. The germline gives CDR1 MDHEN, CDR2 SYDVKM. CDR3 length equals 15 residues. V was clipped by 4 bases and J by 0 bases; unmatched bases: 5. CDR3 loop: CASSSPGQTNYGYTF. DNA for the CDR3: TGTGCCAGCAGTTCTCCGGGACAGACTAACTATGGCTACACCTTC.

This chain uses TRBV27 with TRBJ2-5; D perhaps matches TRBD2 (6 bases). The V and J ends lost 9 bases and 3 bases respectively, with 20 bases between them. The CDR3 consists of 15 residues. CDR1 MNHEY and CDR2 SMNVEV come from the germline V gene (reference sequence). CDR3 in amino acids: CARSYERLVEETQYF. As DNA, the CDR3 is TGTGCCAGGAGCTATGAGAGACTAGTAGAAGAGACCCAGTACTTC.

This sequence joins TRBV27 and TRBJ1-2; no definite D call. Trimming left V 0 bases short and J 2 bases short, with 10 bases between. The germline gives CDR1 MNHEY, CDR2 SMNVEV (reference sequence). The CDR3 extends over 15 amino acids. The CDR3 loop reads CASSLSKGGNYGYTF. CDR3 DNA sequence: TGTGCCAGCAGTTTATCGAAGGGCGGGAACTATGGCTACACCTTC.

The chain employs TRBV20-1 and TRBJ1-2; possible D gene TRBD1, 5 bases. Trimming shortened V by 7 bases and J by 2 bases, and 8 bases separated the two germline ends. This CDR3 is built from 11 residues. The germline gives CDR1 DFQATT, CDR2 SNEGSKA (reference sequence). Here the CDR3 DNA reads TGCAGTGGGGGGACGAACTATGGCTACACCTTC. This gives the protein CSGGTNYGYTF.

The chain links TRBV11-2 to TRBJ1-1, with D perhaps TRBD1 (6 bases). CDR3 size: 14 residues. V lost 3 bases and J 8 bases, leaving 16 bases between the germline ends. The germline V gene encodes CDR1 SGHAT and CDR2 FQNNGV. This chain's CDR3 is CASSLDSSVLEAFF. The DNA for the CDR3 is TGTGCCAGCAGCTTGGACAGCTCAGTCCTGGAAGCTTTCTTT.